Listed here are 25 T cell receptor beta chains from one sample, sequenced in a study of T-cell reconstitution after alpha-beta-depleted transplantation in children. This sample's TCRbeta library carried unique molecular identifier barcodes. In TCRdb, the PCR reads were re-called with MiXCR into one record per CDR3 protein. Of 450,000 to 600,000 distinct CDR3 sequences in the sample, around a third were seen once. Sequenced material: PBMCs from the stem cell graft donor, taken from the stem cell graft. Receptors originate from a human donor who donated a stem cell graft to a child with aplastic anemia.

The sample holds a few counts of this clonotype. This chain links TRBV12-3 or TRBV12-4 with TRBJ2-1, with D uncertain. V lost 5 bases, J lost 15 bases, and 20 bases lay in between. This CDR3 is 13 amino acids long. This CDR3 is CASSPGRLGRMFF. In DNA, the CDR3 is TGTGCCAGCAGTCCAGGACGCCTGGGTCGCATGTTCTTC.

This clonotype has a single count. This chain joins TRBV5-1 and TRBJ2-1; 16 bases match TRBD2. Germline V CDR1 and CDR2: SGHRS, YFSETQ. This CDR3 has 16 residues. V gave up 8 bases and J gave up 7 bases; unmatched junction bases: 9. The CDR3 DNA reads TGCGCCAGTAAGGGACTAGCGGGAGGGCCGAGTAATGAGCAGTTCTTC. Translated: CASKGLAGGPSNEQFF.

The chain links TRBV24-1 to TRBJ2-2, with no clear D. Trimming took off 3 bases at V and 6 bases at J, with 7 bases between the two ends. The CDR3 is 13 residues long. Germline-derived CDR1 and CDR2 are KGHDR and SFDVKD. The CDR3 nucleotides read TGTGCCACCAGTGATCGGGTAGCCGGGGAGCTGTTTTTT. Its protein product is CATSDRVAGELFF.

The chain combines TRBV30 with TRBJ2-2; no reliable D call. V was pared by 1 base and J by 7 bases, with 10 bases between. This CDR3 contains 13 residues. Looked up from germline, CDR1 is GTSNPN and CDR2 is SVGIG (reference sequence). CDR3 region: CAWSADFNGELFF. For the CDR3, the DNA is TGTGCCTGGAGTGCCGACTTCAACGGGGAGCTGTTTTTT.

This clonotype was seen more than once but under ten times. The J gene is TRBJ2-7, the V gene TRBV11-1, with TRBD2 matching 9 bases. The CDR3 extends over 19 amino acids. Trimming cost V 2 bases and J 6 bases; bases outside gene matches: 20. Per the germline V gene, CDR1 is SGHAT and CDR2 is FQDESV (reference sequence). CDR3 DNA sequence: TGTGCCAGCAGCTTAAATCCTCTACTAGCGGGTCGCGAGGTTGGCGAGCAGTACTTC. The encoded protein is CASSLNPLLAGREVGEQYF.

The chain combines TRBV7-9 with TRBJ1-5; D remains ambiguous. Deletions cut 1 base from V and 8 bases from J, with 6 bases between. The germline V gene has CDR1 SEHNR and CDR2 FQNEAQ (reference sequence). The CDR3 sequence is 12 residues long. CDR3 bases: TGTGCCAGCAGCTTAGGCAGAAAGCCCCAGCATTTT. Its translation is CASSLGRKPQHF.

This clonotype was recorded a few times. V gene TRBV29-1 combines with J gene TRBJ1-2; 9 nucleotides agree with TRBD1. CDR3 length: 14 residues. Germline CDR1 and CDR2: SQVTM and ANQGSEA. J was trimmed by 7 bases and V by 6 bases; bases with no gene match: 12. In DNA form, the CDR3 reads TGCAGCGTCCCTGGGACAGGGATTTACTCTGGCTACACCTTC. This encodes CSVPGTGIYSGYTF.

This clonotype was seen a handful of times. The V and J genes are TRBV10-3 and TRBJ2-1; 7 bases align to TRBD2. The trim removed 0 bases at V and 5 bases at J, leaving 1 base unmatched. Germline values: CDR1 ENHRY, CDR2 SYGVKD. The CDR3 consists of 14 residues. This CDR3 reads CAISESGGNNEQFF. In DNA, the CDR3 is TGTGCCATCAGTGAGTCGGGAGGGAACAATGAGCAGTTCTTC.

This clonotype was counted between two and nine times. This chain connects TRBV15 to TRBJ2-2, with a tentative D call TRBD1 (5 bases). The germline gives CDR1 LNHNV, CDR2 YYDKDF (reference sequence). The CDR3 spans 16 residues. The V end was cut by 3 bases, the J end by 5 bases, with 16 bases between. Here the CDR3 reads CATSSRGGFLTGELFF. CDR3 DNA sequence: TGTGCCACCAGCAGTAGGGGCGGTTTCTTGACCGGGGAGCTGTTTTTT.

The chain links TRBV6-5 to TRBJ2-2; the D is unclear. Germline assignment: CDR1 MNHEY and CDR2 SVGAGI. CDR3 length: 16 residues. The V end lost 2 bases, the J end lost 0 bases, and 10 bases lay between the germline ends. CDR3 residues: CASSYVRTANTGELFF. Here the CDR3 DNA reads TGTGCCAGCAGTTACGTCCGGACGGCGAACACCGGGGAGCTGTTTTTT.

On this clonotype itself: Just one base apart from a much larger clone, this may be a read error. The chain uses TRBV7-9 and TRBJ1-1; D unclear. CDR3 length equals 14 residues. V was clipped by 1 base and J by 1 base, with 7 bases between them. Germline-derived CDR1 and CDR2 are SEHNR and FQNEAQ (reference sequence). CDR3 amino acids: CASSLESGNTEAFF. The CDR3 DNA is TGTGCCAGCAGCTTAGAATCAGGGAACACTGAAGCTTTCTTT.

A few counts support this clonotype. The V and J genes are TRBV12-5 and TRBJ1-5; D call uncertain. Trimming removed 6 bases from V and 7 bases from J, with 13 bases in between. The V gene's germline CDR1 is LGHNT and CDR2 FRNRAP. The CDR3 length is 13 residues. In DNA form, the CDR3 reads TGTGCTAGTGGCGGGCGAGTATGGCAGCCCCAGCATTTT. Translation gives CASGGRVWQPQHF.

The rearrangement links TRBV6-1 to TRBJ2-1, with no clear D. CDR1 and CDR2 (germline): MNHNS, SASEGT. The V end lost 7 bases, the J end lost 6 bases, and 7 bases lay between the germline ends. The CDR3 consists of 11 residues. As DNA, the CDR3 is TGTGCCAGCACTTCTACCAATGAGCAGTTCTTC. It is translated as CASTSTNEQFF.

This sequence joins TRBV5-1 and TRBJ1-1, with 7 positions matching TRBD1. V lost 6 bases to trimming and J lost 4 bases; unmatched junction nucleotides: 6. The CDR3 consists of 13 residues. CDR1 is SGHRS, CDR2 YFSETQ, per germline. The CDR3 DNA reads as TGCGCCAGCAACCGACAGGGCAGCACTGAAGCTTTCTTT. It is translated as CASNRQGSTEAFF.

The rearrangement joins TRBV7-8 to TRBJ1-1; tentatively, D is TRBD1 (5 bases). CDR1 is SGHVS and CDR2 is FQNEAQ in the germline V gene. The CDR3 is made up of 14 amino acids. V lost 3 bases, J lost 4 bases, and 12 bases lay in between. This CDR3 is CASSLNGGATEAFF. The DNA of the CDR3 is TGTGCCAGCAGCTTGAATGGGGGAGCCACTGAAGCTTTCTTT. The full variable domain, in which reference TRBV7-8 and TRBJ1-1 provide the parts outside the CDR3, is GAGVSQSPRYKVAKRGQDVALRCDPISGHVSLFWYQQALGQGPEFLTYFQNEAQLDKSGLPSDRFFAERPEGSVSTLKIQRTQQEDSAVYLCASSLNGGATEAFFGQGTRLTVV.

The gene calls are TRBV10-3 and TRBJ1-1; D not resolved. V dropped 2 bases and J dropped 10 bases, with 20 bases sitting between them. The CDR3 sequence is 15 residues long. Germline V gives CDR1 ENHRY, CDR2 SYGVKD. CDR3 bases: TGTGCCATCAGTGAGACAAGTGGGTCGGGCCGGATAGCTTTCTTT. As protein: CAISETSGSGRIAFF.

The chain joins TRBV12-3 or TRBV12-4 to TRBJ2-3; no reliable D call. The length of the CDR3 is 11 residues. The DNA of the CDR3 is TGTGCGGACCAGGACGGAAATACGCAGTATTTT. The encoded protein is CADQDGNTQYF.

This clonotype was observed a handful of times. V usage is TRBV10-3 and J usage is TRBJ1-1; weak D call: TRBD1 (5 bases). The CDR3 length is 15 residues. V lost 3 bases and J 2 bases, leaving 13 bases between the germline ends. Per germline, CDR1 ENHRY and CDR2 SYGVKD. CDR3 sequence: CAISEGELPNTEAFF. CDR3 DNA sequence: TGTGCCATCAGTGAAGGGGAGCTTCCCAACACTGAAGCTTTCTTT.

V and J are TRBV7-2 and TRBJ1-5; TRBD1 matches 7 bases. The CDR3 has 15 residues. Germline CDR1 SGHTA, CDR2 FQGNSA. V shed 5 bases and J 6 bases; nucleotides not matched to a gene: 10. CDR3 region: CASSPGGGESQPQHF. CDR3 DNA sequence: TGTGCCAGCAGCCCGGGAGGGGGCGAAAGTCAGCCCCAGCATTTT.

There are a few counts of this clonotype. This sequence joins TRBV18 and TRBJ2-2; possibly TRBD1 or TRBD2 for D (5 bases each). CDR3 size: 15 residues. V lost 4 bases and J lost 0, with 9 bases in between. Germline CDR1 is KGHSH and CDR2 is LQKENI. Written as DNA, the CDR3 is TGTGCCAGCTCACAGTGGGACGCGAACACCGGGGAGCTGTTTTTT. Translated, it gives CASSQWDANTGELFF.

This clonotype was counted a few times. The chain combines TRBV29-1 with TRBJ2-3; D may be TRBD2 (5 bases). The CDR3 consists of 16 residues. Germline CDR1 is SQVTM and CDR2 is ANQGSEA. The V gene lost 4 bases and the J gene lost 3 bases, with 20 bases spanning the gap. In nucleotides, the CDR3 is TGCAGCGTTGTAGGTCCGGAAAGACTAATGACAGATACGCAGTATTTT. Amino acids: CSVVGPERLMTDTQYF.

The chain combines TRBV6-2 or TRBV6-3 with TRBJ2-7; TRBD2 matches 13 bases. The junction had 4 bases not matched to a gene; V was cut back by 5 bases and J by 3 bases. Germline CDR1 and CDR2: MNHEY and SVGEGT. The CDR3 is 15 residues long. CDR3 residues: CASSLGLAGDYEQYV. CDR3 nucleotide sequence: TGTGCCAGCAGTCTCGGACTAGCGGGAGACTACGAGCAGTACGTC.

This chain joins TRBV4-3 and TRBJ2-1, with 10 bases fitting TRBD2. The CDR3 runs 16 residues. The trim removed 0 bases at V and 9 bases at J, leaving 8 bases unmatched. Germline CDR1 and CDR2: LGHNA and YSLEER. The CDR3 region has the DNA TGCGCCAGCAGCCAAGATCGGGCGTCTAGCGGGAGTGAGCAGTTCTTC. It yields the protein CASSQDRASSGSEQFF.

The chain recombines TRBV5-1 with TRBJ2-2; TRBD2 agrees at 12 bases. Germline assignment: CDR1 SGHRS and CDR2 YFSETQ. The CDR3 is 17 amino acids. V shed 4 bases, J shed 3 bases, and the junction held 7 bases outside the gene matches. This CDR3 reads CASSGPLAGGDTGELFF. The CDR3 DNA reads TGCGCCAGCAGCGGCCCCCTAGCGGGAGGGGACACCGGGGAGCTGTTTTTT.

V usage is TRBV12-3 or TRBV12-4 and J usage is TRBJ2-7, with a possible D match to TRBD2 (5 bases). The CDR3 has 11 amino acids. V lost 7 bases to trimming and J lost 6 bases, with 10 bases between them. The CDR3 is CASTDGGEQYV. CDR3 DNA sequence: TGTGCCAGCACTGACGGAGGCGAGCAGTACGTC.